This T cell receptor (beta chain) appears in the sequencing data of a study of T cell repertoires in cytomegalovirus infection. As for the study in general: Both a matching HLA type and CMV infection were indicated by public TCR beta signatures. Study conclusions and caveats: The ex vivo response showed dominance by HLA-C-restricted CMV-specific TCR beta clonotypes. The cumulative frequency of public TCR beta families identified carriers of CMV plus the relevant HLA.

This clonotype was seen a few times. Its antigen is unknown. With 3 bases removed from V and 3 bases from J, the gap between germline ends came to 18 bases. The CDR3 loop spans 16 amino acids. The germline V gene encodes CDR1 DFQATT and CDR2 SNEGSKA (reference sequence). From the reads, TCRdb called clonotypes with MiXCR, one entry per CDR3 protein. The sample carries more than 140,000 distinct CDR3 sequences, about 6.1% recorded once. Input material: PBMCs. The TCR comes from a human donor in good health (CMV status not recorded). Some clones in this sample may be carry-over from other donors' samples. The chain recombines TRBV20-1 with TRBJ2-1, with a weak D call TRBD2 (6 bases). CDR3 nucleotide sequence: TGCAGTGCTAGCCAAGCCCGTAGCGGATACTACAATGAGCAGTTCTTC. It is translated as CSASQARSGYYNEQFF.